Below are 30 T cell receptor beta chains sequenced from a single sample in a study of blood T cell repertoires in COVID-19. The table came from immunoSEQ multiplex PCR; TCRdb's copy has only in-frame clones and leaves some out. The data show 90,000 to 120,000 clones, with less than 90% seen just once and over 4% held by the top ten. Sequencing was carried out using peripheral blood. The receptors originated from a human donor in a cohort sampled during active COVID-19.

V gene TRBV2 combines with J gene TRBJ2-7, with TRBD1 matching over 9 bases. Germline V gene lookup returns CDR1 SNHLY and CDR2 FYNNEI. The J segment lost 2 bases and the V segment lost 6 bases, leaving 5 bases of the junction unmatched. The CDR3 has 14 amino acids. This CDR3 is CASRPGQGPYEQYF. DNA for the CDR3: TGTGCCAGCAGGCCGGGACAGGGTCCCTACGAGCAGTACTTC.

This chain connects TRBV20-1 to TRBJ2-1, with D uncertain. V was trimmed by 6 bases and J by 10 bases, leaving 13 bases between them. Germline loops: CDR1 DFQATT, CDR2 SNEGSKA (reference sequence). The CDR3 extends over 11 amino acids. The CDR3 bases are TGCAGTGCCATCCTACTCTCAGAGCAGTTCTTC. Translated, it gives CSAILLSEQFF.

This chain joins TRBV10-3 and TRBJ1-2; 7 bases line up with TRBD1. CDR1 is ENHRY, CDR2 SYGVKD, per germline. V gave up 7 bases and J gave up 8 bases; unmatched junction bases: 13. The CDR3 runs 14 residues. The CDR3 loop reads CAITSAGGTQGYTF. The DNA of the CDR3 is TGTGCCATCACGTCGGCAGGGGGAACTCAGGGCTACACCTTC.

This chain uses TRBV7-2 with TRBJ1-4, with D maybe TRBD1 (5 bases). Trimming took off 8 bases at V and 5 bases at J, with 18 bases between the two ends. Germline V gene data show CDR1 as SGHTA and CDR2 as FQGNSA. The CDR3 has 15 amino acids. CDR3 coding DNA: TGTGCCAGCGGCCAGTGGGCAGGGTCAAATGAAAAACTGTTTTTT. It encodes CASGQWAGSNEKLFF. Supplemented by reference TRBV7-2 and TRBJ1-4, the full variable domain reads GAGVSQSPSNKVTEKGKDVELRCDPISGHTALYWYRQSLGQGLEFLIYFQGNSAPDKSGLPSDRFSAERTGGSVSTLTIQRTQQEDSAVYLCASGQWAGSNEKLFFGSGTQLSVL.

The chain employs TRBV27 and TRBJ2-5; tentative D call: TRBD1 (6 bases). The V gene lost 5 bases and the J gene lost 0 bases, with 16 bases spanning the gap. This CDR3 is built from 16 residues. Germline V CDR1 and CDR2: MNHEY, SMNVEV (reference sequence). CDR3: CASSSLGQPYQETQYF. CDR3 DNA sequence: TGTGCCAGCAGTAGCCTCGGACAGCCGTACCAAGAGACCCAGTACTTC.

The rearrangement joins TRBV6-2 or TRBV6-3 to TRBJ1-5, with D possibly being TRBD1 (6 bases). Germline values: CDR1 MNHEY, CDR2 SVGEGT. This CDR3 is built from 15 residues. Deletions cut 5 bases from V and 4 bases from J, with 15 bases between. CDR3 region: CASSPLQQGNQPQHF. CDR3 DNA: TGTGCCAGCAGTCCACTCCAACAGGGAAATCAGCCCCAGCATTTT.

A single count supports this clone. The chain uses TRBV6-2 or TRBV6-3 and TRBJ2-1; D perhaps matches TRBD1 (5 bases). Germline V gene lookup returns CDR1 MNHEY and CDR2 SVGEGT. The V end was cut by 4 bases, the J end by 3 bases, with 16 bases between. CDR3 length equals 16 residues. The CDR3 DNA reads TGTGCCAGCAGTTCGACTGACAGTACCCGCTACAATGAGCAGTTCTTC. This sequence encodes CASSSTDSTRYNEQFF.

The V gene is TRBV23-1, the J gene TRBJ1-3; weak D call: TRBD1 (5 bases). TRBV23-1 is an ORF for which the function is uncertain. V was pared by 2 bases and J by 0 bases, with 11 bases between. This CDR3 is built from 16 residues. The CDR3 loop is CASSQGRGVSGNTIYF. The CDR3, as DNA: TGCGCCAGCAGTCAAGGAAGGGGCGTCTCTGGAAACACCATATATTTT.

The V call is TRBV4-1, the J call TRBJ1-5; the D gene is possibly TRBD1 (6 bases). The CDR3 totals 16 residues. V was clipped by 3 bases and J by 3 bases, with 15 bases between them. Germline CDR1 and CDR2: MGHRA and YSYEKL. CDR3 in DNA: TGCGCCAGCAGCCAGAGACATGACAGGAACAATCAGCCCCAGCATTTT. It is translated as CASSQRHDRNNQPQHF.

The chain joins TRBV30 to TRBJ2-7; TRBD2 might be the D (5 bases). Per germline, CDR1 GTSNPN and CDR2 SVGIG (reference sequence). The CDR3 covers 14 residues. Trimming stripped 2 bases from V and 2 bases from J, with 13 bases between. The CDR3 is CAWSRASQTYEQYV. CDR3 DNA: TGTGCCTGGAGTAGGGCTAGCCAAACCTACGAGCAGTACGTC.

V is TRBV27 and J is TRBJ1-5; perhaps TRBD1 as D (6 bases). CDR3 length: 17 residues. The V gene's germline CDR1 is MNHEY and CDR2 SMNVEV (reference sequence). Between the trimmed V and J ends, which lost 6 bases and 3 bases, there was a span of 21 bases. CDR3 nucleotides: TGTGCCAGCAGCCCTCCGGGCAGGGGTATGATCAATCAGCCCCAGCATTTT. It specifies CASSPPGRGMINQPQHF.

The chain recombines TRBV2 with TRBJ2-1; TRBD1 agrees at 9 bases. After removal of 8 bases from V and 0 bases from J, the junction contained 2 bases not matched to a gene. The CDR3 totals 14 residues. Germline CDR1 and CDR2: SNHLY and FYNNEI. The CDR3 region has the DNA TGTGCCAGCGGGGACAGGGCCTCCTACAATGAGCAGTTCTTC. Translating it yields CASGDRASYNEQFF.

This clone was observed once. This rearrangement joins TRBV7-2 to TRBJ2-3; 8 nucleotides line up with TRBD2. Germline V gene sequence: CDR1 SGHTA, CDR2 FQGNSA. CDR3 length equals 14 residues. J lost 6 bases, V lost 6 bases, and 8 bases had no gene match. The DNA of the CDR3 is TGTGCCAGCAGGACAGCGGGAGCGGATGATACGCAGTATTTT. Its protein product is CASRTAGADDTQYF.

The chain has TRBV7-9 and TRBJ1-6; a weak D match, TRBD1 (6 bases). Trimming left V 6 bases short and J 5 bases short, with 14 bases between. The CDR3 is 15 residues long. Germline loops: CDR1 SEHNR, CDR2 FQNEAQ (reference sequence). CDR3 sequence reads: CASREQGGNNSPLHF. For the CDR3, the DNA is TGTGCCAGCAGAGAACAGGGAGGGAATAATTCACCCCTCCACTTT. The full variable domain, completed using reference TRBV7-9 and TRBJ1-6, is DTGVSQNPRHKITKRGQNVTFRCDPISEHNRLYWYRQTLGQGPEFLTYFQNEAQLEKSRLLSDRFSAERPKGSFSTLEIQRTEQGDSAMYLCASREQGGNNSPLHFGNGTRLTVT.

This clone was picked up a small number of times. This sequence joins TRBV19 and TRBJ2-6; 9 bases fit TRBD1. Looked up from germline, CDR1 is LNHDA and CDR2 is SQIVND (reference sequence). CDR3 length equals 15 residues. The V and J ends lost 8 bases and 0 bases, in that order; junction bases with no gene match: 2. The DNA of the CDR3 is TGTGCCAGTGGGACAGGGTTCTCTGGGGCCAACGTCCTGACTTTC. Its protein is CASGTGFSGANVLTF.

This sequence joins TRBV7-9 and TRBJ1-1; 9 bases are shared with TRBD1. The V segment lost 6 bases and the J segment 0 bases; nucleotides outside the gene matches: 8. This CDR3 has 16 amino acids. From germline, CDR1 is SEHNR and CDR2 FQNEAQ (reference sequence). CDR3 DNA: TGTGCCAGCAGACCGGACAGGGGCGAAATGAACACTGAAGCTTTCTTT. It codes for CASRPDRGEMNTEAFF.

Many counts were recorded for this clone. CDR3 DNA: TGCGCCAGCAGCTCAGGACAGGTATATGGCTACACCTTC. It encodes CASSSGQVYGYTF. This chain uses TRBV5-1 with TRBJ1-2; TRBD1 matches at 7 bases. Germline V gene sequence: CDR1 SGHRS, CDR2 YFSETQ. V was pared by 3 bases and J by 5 bases, with 4 bases of the junction left unmatched. The CDR3 loop spans 13 amino acids.

The chain recombines TRBV6-5 with TRBJ1-1; 9 bases line up with TRBD1. Germline assignment: CDR1 MNHEY and CDR2 SVGAGI. J was trimmed by 3 bases and V by 10 bases; bases with no gene match: 9. The CDR3 contains 14 residues. The CDR3 region is CATYRGRTDTEAFF. Written as DNA, the CDR3 is TGTGCCACCTACAGGGGGCGCACGGACACTGAAGCTTTCTTT.

The gene calls are TRBV12-3 or TRBV12-4 and TRBJ2-1; D might be TRBD2 (6 bases). This CDR3 contains 11 residues. V was cut by 4 bases and J by 15 bases, with 13 bases left in between. The chain's CDR3 is CASSSPGETFF. The CDR3 DNA sequence: TGTGCCAGCAGTTCTCCGGGAGAAACGTTCTTC.

The chain employs TRBV19 and TRBJ2-2; maybe TRBD2 (6 bases). V lost 1 base and J lost 3, with 12 bases in between. The germline V gene encodes CDR1 LNHDA and CDR2 SQIVND (reference sequence). This CDR3 is 16 amino acids long. In DNA, the CDR3 is TGTGCCAGTAGTATAGGGGGAGGCGGATACACCGGGGAGCTGTTTTTT. Translated, it gives CASSIGGGGYTGELFF.

CDR3 loop: CASSLSGASYEQYF. The CDR3 DNA reads TGTGCCAGCAGCCTCAGCGGAGCCTCCTACGAGCAGTACTTC. J is TRBJ2-7 and V is TRBV3-1 (or the pseudogene TRBV3-2), with D possibly matching TRBD2 (5 bases). CDR1 is LGHDT and CDR2 is YNNKEL in the germline V gene (reference sequence). The CDR3 contains 14 residues. Trimming cost V 4 bases and J 0 bases, with 10 bases left between them.

The chain combines TRBV15 with TRBJ1-1; D uncertain. Trimming took off 6 bases at V and 5 bases at J, with 22 bases between the two ends. This CDR3 region has 16 residues. In germline, CDR1 is LNHNV, CDR2 YYDKDF (reference sequence). CDR3 loop: CATSSDQEARGTEAFF. CDR3 bases: TGTGCCACCAGTTCAGATCAGGAAGCGAGAGGGACTGAAGCTTTCTTT.

By sample share, this clone is medium-sized (0.01 to 0.1%). This sequence joins TRBV2 and TRBJ2-7; D is possibly TRBD2 (5 bases). Per germline, CDR1 SNHLY and CDR2 FYNNEI. The CDR3 spans 11 residues. Trimming took off 7 bases at V and 4 bases at J, with 8 bases between the two ends. The CDR3, as DNA: TGTGCCAGCACCCCGGGGTACGAGCAGTACTTC. Amino acids: CASTPGYEQYF. Full variable domain (outside the CDR3, taken from reference TRBV2 and TRBJ2-7): EPEVTQTPSHQVTQMGQEVILRCVPISNHLYFYWYRQILGQKVEFLVSFYNNEISEKSEIFDDQFSVERPDGSNFTLKIRSTKLEDSAMYFCASTPGYEQYFGPGTRLTVT.

The V call is TRBV27, the J call TRBJ2-1; tentatively, D is TRBD2 (5 bases). This CDR3 spans 15 amino acids. The V end was cut by 6 bases, the J end by 4 bases, with 16 bases between. The germline V gene encodes CDR1 MNHEY and CDR2 SMNVEV (reference sequence). CDR3 sequence (DNA): TGTGCCAGCAGACTAGGGCCGTCTTTTTACAATGAGCAGTTCTTC. Encoded protein: CASRLGPSFYNEQFF.

The chain links TRBV9 to TRBJ2-2; TRBD2 might be the D (6 bases). The V and J ends lost 4 bases and 3 bases respectively, with 13 bases between them. This CDR3 has 15 residues. CDR1 is SGDLS, CDR2 YYNGEE, per germline. DNA of the CDR3: TGTGCCAGCAGCCCTCCGGGACTTCACACCGGGGAGCTGTTTTTT. This codes for CASSPPGLHTGELFF.

This clone was detected many times. Other DNA sequences in this specimen translate into the identical CDR3. The V and J genes are TRBV30 and TRBJ1-5, with TRBD1 identical over 8 bases. This CDR3 comprises 13 residues. Germline CDR1 GTSNPN, CDR2 SVGIG (reference sequence). Trimming cost V 5 bases and J 2 bases; bases outside gene matches: 2. The CDR3 is CAWSGGGNQPQHF. In DNA form, the CDR3 reads TGTGCCTGGTCAGGGGGCGGCAATCAGCCCCAGCATTTT.

The chain carries TRBV7-9 and TRBJ1-1; D not resolved. The CDR3 loop spans 12 amino acids. Germline values: CDR1 SEHNR, CDR2 FQNEAQ (reference sequence). Trimming removed 6 bases from V and 11 bases from J, with 16 bases in between. The CDR3 is CASSQTPFVAFF. Here the CDR3 DNA reads TGTGCCAGCAGTCAGACACCTTTCGTGGCTTTCTTT. The variable domain in full, with the rest retrieved from reference TRBV7-9 and TRBJ1-1, is DTGVSQNPRHKITKRGQNVTFRCDPISEHNRLYWYRQTLGQGPEFLTYFQNEAQLEKSRLLSDRFSAERPKGSFSTLEIQRTEQGDSAMYLCASSQTPFVAFFGQGTRLTVV.

This chain connects TRBV5-1 to TRBJ1-1; D unclear. The germline V gene encodes CDR1 SGHRS and CDR2 YFSETQ. The CDR3 loop spans 15 amino acids. The V end lost 0 bases, the J end lost 0 bases, and 9 bases lay between the germline ends. As DNA, the CDR3 is TGCGCCAGCAGCTTGGTTCCAGACATGAACACTGAAGCTTTCTTT. Protein product: CASSLVPDMNTEAFF.

The chain combines TRBV10-3 with TRBJ2-7; D is perhaps TRBD2 (6 bases). With 6 bases removed from V and 2 bases from J, the gap between germline ends came to 14 bases. The CDR3 has 14 amino acids. Germline-derived CDR1 and CDR2 are ENHRY and SYGVKD. The CDR3 here is CAISGDLGAYEQYF. The CDR3 region has the DNA TGTGCCATCAGCGGGGACTTGGGGGCCTACGAGCAGTACTTC.

Here the CDR3 reads CASSTELATYNEQFF. Written as DNA, the CDR3 is TGTGCCAGCAGCACGGAACTAGCGACTTACAATGAGCAGTTCTTC. This chain uses TRBV14 with TRBJ2-1, with 7 bases fitting TRBD2. Trimming took 5 bases from V and 4 from J; bases not matched to a gene: 8. CDR1 and CDR2 (germline): SGHDN, FVKESK. The CDR3 is 15 amino acids.